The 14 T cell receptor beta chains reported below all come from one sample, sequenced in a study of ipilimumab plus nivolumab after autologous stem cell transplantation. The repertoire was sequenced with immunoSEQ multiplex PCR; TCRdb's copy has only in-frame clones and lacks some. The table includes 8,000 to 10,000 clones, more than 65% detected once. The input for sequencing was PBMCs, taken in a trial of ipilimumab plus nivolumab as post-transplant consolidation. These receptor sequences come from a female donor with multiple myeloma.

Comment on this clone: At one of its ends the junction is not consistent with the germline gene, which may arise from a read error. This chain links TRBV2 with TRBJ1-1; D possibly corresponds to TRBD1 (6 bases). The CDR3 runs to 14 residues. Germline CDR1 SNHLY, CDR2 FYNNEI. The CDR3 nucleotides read TGTGCCAGCACGAAAGGTCGGCAGGGGAGTCCCTGGGTCTTT. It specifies CASTKGRQGSPWVF.

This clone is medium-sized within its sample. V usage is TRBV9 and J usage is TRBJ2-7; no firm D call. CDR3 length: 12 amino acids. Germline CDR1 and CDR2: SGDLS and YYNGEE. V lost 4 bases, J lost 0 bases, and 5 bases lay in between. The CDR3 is CASSPSSYEQYF. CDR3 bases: TGTGCCAGCAGCCCTAGCTCCTACGAGCAGTACTTC.

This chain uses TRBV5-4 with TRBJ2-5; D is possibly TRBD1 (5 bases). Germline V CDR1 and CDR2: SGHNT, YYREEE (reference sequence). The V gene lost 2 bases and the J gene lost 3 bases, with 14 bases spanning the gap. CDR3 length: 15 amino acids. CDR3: CASSFSQGRKETQYF. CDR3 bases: TGTGCCAGCAGCTTTTCGCAGGGCCGCAAAGAGACCCAGTACTTC.

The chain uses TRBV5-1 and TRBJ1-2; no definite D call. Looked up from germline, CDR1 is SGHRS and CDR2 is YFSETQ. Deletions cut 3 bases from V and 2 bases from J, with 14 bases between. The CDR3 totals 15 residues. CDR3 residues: CASSYGRNSNYGYTF. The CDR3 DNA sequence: TGCGCCAGCAGCTATGGCAGGAACAGCAACTATGGCTACACCTTC.

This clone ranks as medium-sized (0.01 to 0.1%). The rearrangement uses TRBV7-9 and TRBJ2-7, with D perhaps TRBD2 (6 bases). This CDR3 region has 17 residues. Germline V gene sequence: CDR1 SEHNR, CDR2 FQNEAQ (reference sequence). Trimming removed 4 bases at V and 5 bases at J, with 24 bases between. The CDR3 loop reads CASSSLATREGGDEQYF. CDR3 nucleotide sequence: TGTGCCAGCAGCTCCCTAGCGACCAGAGAGGGAGGTGACGAGCAGTACTTC. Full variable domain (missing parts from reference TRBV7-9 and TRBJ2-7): DTGVSQNPRHKITKRGQNVTFRCDPISEHNRLYWYRQTLGQGPEFLTYFQNEAQLEKSRLLSDRFSAERPKGSFSTLEIQRTEQGDSAMYLCASSSLATREGGDEQYFGPGTRLTVT.

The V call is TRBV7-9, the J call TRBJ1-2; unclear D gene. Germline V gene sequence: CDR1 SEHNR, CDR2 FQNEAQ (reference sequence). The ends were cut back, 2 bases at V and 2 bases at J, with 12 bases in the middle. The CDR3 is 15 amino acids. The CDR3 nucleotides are TGTGCCAGCAGCTTAAGATATTCCGAGAACTATGGCTACACCTTC. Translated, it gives CASSLRYSENYGYTF.

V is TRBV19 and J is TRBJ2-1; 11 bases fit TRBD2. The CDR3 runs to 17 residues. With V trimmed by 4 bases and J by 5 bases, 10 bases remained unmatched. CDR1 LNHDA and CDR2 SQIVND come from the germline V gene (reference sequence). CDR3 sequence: CASSKGLAAIGDNEQFF. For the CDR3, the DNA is TGTGCCAGTAGTAAGGGACTAGCGGCCATTGGCGACAATGAGCAGTTCTTC.

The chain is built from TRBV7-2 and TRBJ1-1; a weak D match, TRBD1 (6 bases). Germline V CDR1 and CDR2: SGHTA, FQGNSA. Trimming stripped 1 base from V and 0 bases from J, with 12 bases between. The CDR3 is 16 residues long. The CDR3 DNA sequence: TGTGCCAGCAGCTTAGACCTAGGGGGAATGAACACTGAAGCTTTCTTT. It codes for CASSLDLGGMNTEAFF.

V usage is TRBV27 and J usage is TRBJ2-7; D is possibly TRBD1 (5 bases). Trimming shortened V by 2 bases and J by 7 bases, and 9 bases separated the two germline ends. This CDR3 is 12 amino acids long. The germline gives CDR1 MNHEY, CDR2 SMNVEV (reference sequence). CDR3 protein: CASSLPQGEQYF. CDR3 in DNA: TGTGCCAGCAGTTTACCGCAGGGAGAGCAGTACTTC.

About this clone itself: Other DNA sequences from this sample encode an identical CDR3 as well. This CDR3 is CASSLPPGNEQFF. CDR3 coding DNA: TGTGCCAGCAGTTTACCGCCAGGGAACGAGCAGTTCTTC. J is TRBJ2-1 and V is TRBV27; D possibly corresponds to TRBD1 (5 bases). With 2 bases removed from V and 10 bases from J, the gap between germline ends came to 12 bases. There are 13 residues in the CDR3. Germline V gives CDR1 MNHEY, CDR2 SMNVEV (reference sequence).

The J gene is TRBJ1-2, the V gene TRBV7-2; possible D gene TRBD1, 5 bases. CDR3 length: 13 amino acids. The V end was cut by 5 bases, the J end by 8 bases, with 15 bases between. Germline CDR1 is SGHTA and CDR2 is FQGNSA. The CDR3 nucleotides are TGTGCCAGCAGCCTCTTGCGGGGGTTCGGCTACACCTTC. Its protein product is CASSLLRGFGYTF.

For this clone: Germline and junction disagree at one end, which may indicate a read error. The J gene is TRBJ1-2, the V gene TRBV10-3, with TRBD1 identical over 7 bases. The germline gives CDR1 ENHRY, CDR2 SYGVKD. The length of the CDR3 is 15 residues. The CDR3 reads CAIRRQGSVNYGHTF. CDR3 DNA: TGTGCCATCAGACGACAGGGATCGGTAAACTATGGCCACACCTTC.

In DNA, the CDR3 is TGCAGTGCCGGCCCGGGGGGCTACACCTTC. Protein: CSAGPGGYTF. V and J are TRBV20-1 and TRBJ1-2; D uncertain. The CDR3 is 10 residues long. Germline V gene data show CDR1 as DFQATT and CDR2 as SNEGSKA (reference sequence). V lost 6 bases to trimming and J lost 8 bases, with 10 bases between them.

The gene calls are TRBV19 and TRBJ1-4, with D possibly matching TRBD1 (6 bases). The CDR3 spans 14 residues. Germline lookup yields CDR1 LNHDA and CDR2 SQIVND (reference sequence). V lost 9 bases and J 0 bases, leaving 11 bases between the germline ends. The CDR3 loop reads CASTGTATNEKLFF. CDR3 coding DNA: TGTGCCAGCACAGGGACTGCAACTAATGAAAAACTGTTTTTT.